The clone carrying this T cell receptor (beta chain) was detected a few times. The antigen is undetermined. This sample is drawn from a study of beta chain features in type 1 diabetes. Findings of the study overall: PCR might preferentially amplify shorter templates, equally in patients and controls. All four CD4+ subsets of Type 1 diabetes patients contained TCRB CDR3s that were moderately but significantly shorter. Type 1 diabetes patients showed fewer insertions and more deletions at VDJ junctions.

Expressed TCRB transcripts were sequenced after all isolated RNA was converted to cDNA. TCRdb's copy holds only in-frame clones and misses some; the assay was immunoSEQ multiplex PCR. The table lists 150,000 to 200,000 clones, approximately 8.1% of them singletons. One heparinised blood draw averaging about 110 mL was given by each donor. Naive, central memory, regulatory and stem cell-like memory cells within the CD4+ compartment were sorted using CD45RO/CCR7/CD25/CD127/CD95/CD27. V was clipped by 5 bases and J by 8 bases; unmatched bases: 12. This CDR3 is 15 amino acids long. In germline, CDR1 is SGHNT, CDR2 YYREEE (reference sequence).

This receptor was taken from a woman aged 40-49 years with type 1 diabetes. The J gene is TRBJ2-1, the V gene TRBV5-4, with 8 bases identical to TRBD1. The sequenced sample was central memory CD4+ T cells from blood. The CDR3 is CASRQGQELRDEQFF. The DNA for the CDR3 is TGTGCCAGCAGACAGGGACAGGAATTGCGCGATGAGCAGTTCTTC.